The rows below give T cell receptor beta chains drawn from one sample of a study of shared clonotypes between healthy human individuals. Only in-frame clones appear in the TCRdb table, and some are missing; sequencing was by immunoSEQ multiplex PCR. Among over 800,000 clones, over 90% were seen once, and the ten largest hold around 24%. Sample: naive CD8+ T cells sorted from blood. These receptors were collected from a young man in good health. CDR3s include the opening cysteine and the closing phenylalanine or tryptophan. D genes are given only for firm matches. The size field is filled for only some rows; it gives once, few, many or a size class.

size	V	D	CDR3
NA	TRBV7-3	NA	CASSPVGGPSYEQYF
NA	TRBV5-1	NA	CASSLAQGGLTNEKLFF
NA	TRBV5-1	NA	CASAPRSAYEQYF
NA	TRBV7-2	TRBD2	CASSSNGGGIQETQYF
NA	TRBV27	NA	CASSLNGIGNEQFF
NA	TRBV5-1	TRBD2	CASSLSPLAGGSYNEQFF
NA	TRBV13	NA	CASSHGAAAEAFF
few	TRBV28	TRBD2	CASRKTSGRVHEQYF
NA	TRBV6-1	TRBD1	CASSPGTGGRETQYF
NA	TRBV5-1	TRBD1	CASSFGTGGYEQYF
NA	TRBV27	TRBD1	CASSSTTGGTDTQYF